This T cell receptor (beta chain) was sequenced for a study of shared clonotypes between healthy human individuals. This clone has at least ten counts. The CDR3 sequence is 12 residues long. Per the germline V gene, CDR1 is MDHEN and CDR2 is SYDVKM. The ends were cut back, 11 bases at V and 11 bases at J, with 19 bases in the middle. In the source study's methods: Filtering differed since immunoSEQ provided only junctions, with no quality scores. Only in-frame clones appear in the TCRdb table, and some are missing; sequencing was by immunoSEQ multiplex PCR. V, J and clone size are those of that table, while D and trimming were read from the DNA. Of over a million clones in the sample, about 84% were seen once.

Sequencing used memory CD4+ T cells from PBMCs. As for subset: CD45RA-negative fraction. The gene calls are TRBV28 and TRBJ1-5, with D perhaps matching TRBD1 (6 bases). The receptor was isolated from a man aged 18 to 29 in good health. Some clones in this sample may be carry-over from other donors' samples. CDR3 region: CAAAGGDRAQHF. The DNA of the CDR3 is TGTGCCGCCGCCGGGGGCGACCGGGCCCAGCATTTT.